This T cell receptor beta chain comes out of a study of shared clonotypes between healthy human individuals. About the study: Each donor's CD8 memory used one plate, CD8 naive two, each CD4 subset three.

The CDR3 runs to 16 residues. CDR1 SGHTA and CDR2 FQGNSA come from the germline V gene. The V end was cut by 4 bases, the J end by 0 bases, with 15 bases between. Evenly divided among several immunoSEQ plates was the genomic DNA of each subset. Only in-frame clones appear in the TCRdb table, and some are missing; sequencing was by immunoSEQ multiplex PCR. This sample has some 2,500,000 clones, with around 90% found just once. The sequence was obtained from a man younger than 35 in good health. Some clones in this sample may be carry-over from other donors' samples. The V call is TRBV7-2, the J call TRBJ1-1; D remains ambiguous. Material: naive CD4+ T cells from PBMCs. Subset specified: CD45RA+ positively selected. The CDR3 is CASSSPPGRVNTEAFF. The CDR3 DNA is TGTGCCAGCAGCTCTCCCCCTGGACGGGTGAACACTGAAGCTTTCTTT.